Presented here are 19 T cell receptor beta chains from one specimen sequenced in a study of beta chain features in type 1 diabetes. The investigators reverse transcribed all of the isolated RNA, so they sequenced expressed TCRB transcripts. Assay: immunoSEQ multiplex PCR; the TCRdb copy retains only in-frame clones and omits some. This table has roughly 250,000 clones, 20% appearing once. Their antigen targets remain unknown. Overall study results and limits: There was a moderate but significant shortening of TCRB CDR3s in all four CD4+ subsets of Type 1 diabetes patients.

The sample comprised naive CD4+ T cells from blood. The receptor set was obtained from a woman in her thirties or forties with type 1 diabetes.

This clone was detected only a few times. This chain connects TRBV9 to TRBJ2-3; 7 bases map to TRBD2. The CDR3 is made up of 18 amino acids. V dropped 4 bases and J dropped 4; count of bases not matched to a gene: 18. Germline-derived CDR1 and CDR2 are SGDLS and YYNGEE. In nucleotides, the CDR3 is TGTGCCAGCAGCATTATTGCCCACTCTAGCGGTCAGTCAGATACGCAGTATTTT. Amino acid sequence: CASSIIAHSSGQSDTQYF. The full variable domain, in which reference TRBV9 and TRBJ2-3 provide the parts outside the CDR3, is DSGVTQTPKHLITATGQRVTLRCSPRSGDLSVYWYQQSLDQGLQFLIQYYNGEERAKGNILERFSAQQFPDLHSELNLSSLELGDSALYFCASSIIAHSSGQSDTQYFGPGTRLTVL.

This clone was counted only a few times. This chain joins TRBV27 and TRBJ2-7; D might be TRBD2 (7 bases). CDR1 and CDR2 (germline): MNHEY, SMNVEV (reference sequence). This CDR3 contains 14 residues. Trimming took off 2 bases at V and 2 bases at J, with 10 bases between the two ends. This CDR3 is CASSLIGGPYEQYF. The CDR3 bases are TGTGCCAGCAGTTTAATCGGGGGGCCCTACGAGCAGTACTTC.

This clone was seen a few times. This sequence joins TRBV7-2 and TRBJ1-1; perhaps TRBD1 as D (5 bases). The V end lost 3 bases, the J end lost 3 bases, and 8 bases lay between the germline ends. The germline gives CDR1 SGHTA, CDR2 FQGNSA. This CDR3 is built from 13 residues. The CDR3 protein is CASSLRRDTEAFF. The CDR3 region has the DNA TGTGCCAGCAGCTTGCGCAGGGACACTGAAGCTTTCTTT.

The CDR3 reads CASSPQAGSTDTQYF. The DNA for the CDR3 is TGTGCCAGCAGCCCCCAAGCGGGGAGCACAGATACGCAGTATTTT. The J gene is TRBJ2-3, the V gene TRBV9, with 7 nucleotides matching TRBD2. V trimming: 4 bases; J trimming: 0 bases; junction bases outside the gene matches: 5. The CDR3 loop spans 15 amino acids. CDR1 is SGDLS, CDR2 YYNGEE, per germline.

There are a few counts of this clone. This chain's CDR3 is CATSGGDSMNTEAFF. For the CDR3, the DNA is TGTGCCACCAGCGGAGGGGACAGTATGAACACTGAAGCTTTCTTT. The chain combines TRBV15 with TRBJ1-1; TRBD1 matches 7 bases. The CDR3 consists of 15 residues. The V segment lost 5 bases and the J segment 0 bases; nucleotides outside the gene matches: 6. The germline V gene has CDR1 LNHNV and CDR2 YYDKDF (reference sequence).

This sequence joins TRBV18 and TRBJ1-2; D gene ambiguous. Germline V gene lookup returns CDR1 KGHSH and CDR2 LQKENI. V was trimmed by 4 bases and J by 3 bases, leaving 6 bases between them. This CDR3 spans 12 amino acids. The CDR3 here is CASSLEDYGYTF. The CDR3 region has the DNA TGTGCCAGCTCACTTGAGGACTATGGCTACACCTTC. The full variable domain, with the rest looked up from reference TRBV18 and TRBJ1-2, is NAGVMQNPRHLVRRRGQEARLRCSPMKGHSHVYWYRQLPEEGLKFMVYLQKENIIDESGMPKERFSAEFPKEGPSILRIQQVVRGDSAAYFCASSLEDYGYTFGSGTRLTVV.

As regards this clone: The sample contains more than one DNA sequence encoding this CDR3. V and J are TRBV9 and TRBJ2-3, with a possible D match to TRBD1 (6 bases). Germline V gene sequence: CDR1 SGDLS, CDR2 YYNGEE. This CDR3 region has 14 residues. Trimming cost V 0 bases and J 3 bases, with 8 bases left between them. The CDR3 DNA reads TGTGCCAGCAGCGTAGCAGGGGAGACAGATACGCAGTATTTT. Translating gives CASSVAGETDTQYF. The entire variable domain, with the rest obtained from reference TRBV9 and TRBJ2-3, is as follows: DSGVTQTPKHLITATGQRVTLRCSPRSGDLSVYWYQQSLDQGLQFLIQYYNGEERAKGNILERFSAQQFPDLHSELNLSSLELGDSALYFCASSVAGETDTQYFGPGTRLTVL.

The chain is built from TRBV2 and TRBJ1-1; D is possibly TRBD1 (5 bases). CDR1 is SNHLY, CDR2 FYNNEI, per germline. The CDR3 spans 14 residues. Trimming left V 3 bases short and J 4 bases short, with 12 bases between. The CDR3 loop reads CASSDKGARTEAFF. Here the CDR3 DNA reads TGTGCCAGCAGTGACAAAGGGGCCCGCACTGAAGCTTTCTTT.

The V and J genes are TRBV25-1 and TRBJ2-7, with TRBD2 matching 8 bases. J gave up 2 bases and V 1 base, and 4 bases lay outside the gene matches. Germline-derived CDR1 and CDR2 are MGHDK and SYGVNS. The CDR3 runs 15 residues. The CDR3 sequence: CASSESGTRAYEQYF. The CDR3 region has the DNA TGTGCCAGCAGTGAATCCGGGACTAGGGCCTACGAGCAGTACTTC.

The rearrangement joins TRBV18 to TRBJ1-1, with D maybe TRBD1 (5 bases). V was cut by 3 bases and J by 3 bases, with 8 bases left in between. The CDR3 extends over 13 amino acids. CDR1 and CDR2 (germline): KGHSH, LQKENI. CDR3: CASSPAGDTEAFF. CDR3 DNA sequence: TGTGCCAGCTCACCCGCGGGGGACACTGAAGCTTTCTTT.

The CDR3 sequence is CASSGQGTDGELFF. CDR3 in DNA: TGTGCCAGCAGCGGACAGGGTACGGACGGGGAGCTGTTTTTT. J is TRBJ2-2 and V is TRBV7-7; 8 bases line up with TRBD1. The CDR3 extends over 14 amino acids. The V gene's germline CDR1 is SSHAT and CDR2 FNYEAQ (reference sequence). The junction had 6 bases not matched to a gene; V was cut back by 5 bases and J by 7 bases. Full variable domain (missing parts from reference TRBV7-7 and TRBJ2-2): GAGVSQSPRYKVTKRGQDVTLRCDPISSHATLYWYQQALGQGPEFLTYFNYEAQPDKSGLPSDRFSAERPEGSISTLTIQRTEQRDSAMYRCASSGQGTDGELFFGEGSRLTVL.

V gene TRBV9 combines with J gene TRBJ2-1; TRBD2 agrees at 13 bases. The CDR3 runs to 15 residues. The V and J ends lost 4 bases and 9 bases, in that order; junction bases with no gene match: 7. Germline assignment: CDR1 SGDLS and CDR2 YYNGEE. DNA of the CDR3: TGTGCCAGCAGCTTACTAGCGGGGGGGACAATTGAGCAGTTCTTC. Residues: CASSLLAGGTIEQFF.

The chain is built from TRBV11-2 and TRBJ2-1; 8 nucleotides agree with TRBD2. The CDR3 is 14 residues long. Losses at the gene ends were 8 bases for V and 4 bases for J; bases not matched to a gene: 7. Looked up from germline, CDR1 is SGHAT and CDR2 is FQNNGV. As DNA, the CDR3 is TGTGCCAGCGGTTTAGCGGGGTTTTACAATGAGCAGTTCTTC. Amino acid sequence: CASGLAGFYNEQFF. The full variable domain, its missing parts supplied by reference TRBV11-2 and TRBJ2-1, is EAGVAQSPRYKIIEKRQSVAFWCNPISGHATLYWYQQILGQGPKLLIQFQNNGVVDDSQLPKDRFSAERLKGVDSTLKIQPAKLEDSAVYLCASGLAGFYNEQFFGPGTRLTVL.

As concerns this clone: The sample holds other DNA sequences that translate to the same CDR3. The chain joins TRBV7-3 to TRBJ2-2; D is possibly TRBD2 (5 bases). The CDR3 length is 14 residues. Germline CDR1 reads SGHTA; CDR2 reads FQGTGA. Trimming took 5 bases from V and 1 from J, leaving 8 bases between them. This CDR3 reads CASSLGLNTGELFF. The CDR3 DNA sequence: TGTGCCAGCAGCCTCGGACTGAACACCGGGGAGCTGTTTTTT.

The chain employs TRBV4-3 and TRBJ1-5; D is unclear. CDR3 length: 13 amino acids. CDR1 is LGHNA, CDR2 YSLEER, per germline. V was trimmed by 0 bases and J by 7 bases, leaving 7 bases between them. As DNA, the CDR3 is TGCGCCAGCAGCCAAGATCGTATCCAGCCCCAGCATTTT. Translation: CASSQDRIQPQHF.

The J gene is TRBJ2-1, the V gene TRBV2, with TRBD2 as a possible D gene (5 bases). Germline V CDR1 and CDR2: SNHLY, FYNNEI. This CDR3 is built from 15 residues. Trimming shortened V by 3 bases and J by 2 bases, and 11 bases separated the two germline ends. DNA of the CDR3: TGTGCCAGCAGTGATACCGGGGATACCTACAATGAGCAGTTCTTC. This gives the protein CASSDTGDTYNEQFF. Based on the CDR3 plus reference TRBV2 and TRBJ2-1, the full variable domain is EPEVTQTPSHQVTQMGQEVILRCVPISNHLYFYWYRQILGQKVEFLVSFYNNEISEKSEIFDDQFSVERPDGSNFTLKIRSTKLEDSAMYFCASSDTGDTYNEQFFGPGTRLTVL.

This clone was found a few times. The V gene is TRBV7-3, the J gene TRBJ2-5, with 9 bases matching TRBD1. Trimming removed 5 bases from V and 5 bases from J; junction bases left unmatched: 9. The CDR3 totals 15 residues. CDR1 SGHTA and CDR2 FQGTGA come from the germline V gene. This chain's CDR3 is CASSPGDRAGETQYF. Here the CDR3 DNA reads TGTGCCAGCAGCCCGGGGGACAGGGCAGGGGAGACCCAGTACTTC.

Comments on this clone: The junction and the germline gene differ at one end; a read error may be behind it. The rearrangement joins TRBV29-1 to TRBJ2-5; possible D gene TRBD1, 6 bases. CDR3 size: 11 residues. Per the germline V gene, CDR1 is SQVTM and CDR2 is ANQGSEA. The CDR3 nucleotides are TGCAGCGTTGAGTGGGACACCTCCCAGCACTTC. Translating gives CSVEWDTSQHF. The full variable domain, in which reference TRBV29-1 and TRBJ2-5 provide the parts outside the CDR3, is SAVISQKPSRDICQRGTSLTIQCQVDSQVTMMFWYRQQPGQSLTLIATANQGSEATYESGFVIDKFPISRPNLTFSTLTVSNMSPEDSSIYLCSVEWDTSQHFGPGTRLLVL.

In its sample, this clone was seen a few times. The rearrangement joins TRBV29-1 to TRBJ2-5, with D possibly TRBD2 on 5 matching bases. Deletions cut 1 base from V and 1 base from J, with 7 bases between. Germline V gives CDR1 SQVTM, CDR2 ANQGSEA. This CDR3 is 13 amino acids long. The CDR3 is CSVEAGIQETQYF. The DNA of the CDR3 is TGCAGCGTTGAAGCCGGGATCCAAGAGACCCAGTACTTC.